This TCR beta chain was retrieved from a study of radiotherapy plus CTLA-4 blockade in lung cancer. Looking at the study overall: About 20% of patients responded objectively, and roughly 30% achieved disease control. General study points: Tumor-derived TCR clones expanded in blood after radiotherapy plus ipilimumab. Response, reportedly, was best predicted by interferon-beta along with early blood T cell clone dynamics.

Receiving focal radiation plus CTLA-4 blockade with ipilimumab were patients who had chemo-refractory metastatic non-small-cell lung cancer. The CDR3 is made up of 14 amino acids. CDR1 is SGHDN, CDR2 FVKESK, per germline. Trimming cost V 3 bases and J 9 bases; bases outside gene matches: 9. Concerning this clone: Its antigen is undetermined.

Clones were sequenced by immunoSEQ multiplex PCR, and TCRdb holds only the in-frame ones, with some missing. The sample lists tens of thousands of clones, 60% to 80% seen once, with around 2.4% in the top ten. The TCR sequence derives from a human donor with non-small cell lung cancer whose response to radiotherapy plus ipilimumab could not be evaluated. The material sequenced was peripheral blood, taken from a patient treated with radiotherapy plus ipilimumab. J is TRBJ2-3 and V is TRBV14; 7 bases line up with TRBD1. Written as DNA, the CDR3 is TGTGCCAGCAGCCAGATAGGGACAGTTCTAACGCAGTATTTT. Encoded protein: CASSQIGTVLTQYF.